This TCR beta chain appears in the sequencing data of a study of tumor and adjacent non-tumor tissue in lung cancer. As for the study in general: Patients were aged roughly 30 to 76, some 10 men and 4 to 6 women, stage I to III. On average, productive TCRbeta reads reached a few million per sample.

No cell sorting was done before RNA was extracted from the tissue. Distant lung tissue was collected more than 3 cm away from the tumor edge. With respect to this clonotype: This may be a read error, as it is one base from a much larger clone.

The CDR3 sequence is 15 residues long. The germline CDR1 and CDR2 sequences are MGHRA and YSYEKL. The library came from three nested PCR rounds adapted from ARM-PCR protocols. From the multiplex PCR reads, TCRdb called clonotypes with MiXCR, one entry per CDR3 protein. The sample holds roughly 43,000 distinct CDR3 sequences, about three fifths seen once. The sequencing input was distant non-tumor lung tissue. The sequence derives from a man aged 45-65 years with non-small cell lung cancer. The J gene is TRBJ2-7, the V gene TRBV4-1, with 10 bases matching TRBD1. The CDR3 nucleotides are TGCACCAGCAGCCAGGAAGACAGGGGGCCCTACGAGCAGTACTTC. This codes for CTSSQEDRGPYEQYF.